The text below deals with one T cell receptor beta chain. Its antigen is unknown. Generated by immunoSEQ multiplex PCR, the TCRdb table keeps only in-frame clones and is missing some. Of about 140,000 clones in the sample, 80% to 95% were seen once. This entry comes from a study of T cell responses to AZD1222 COVID-19 vaccine. Overall study results and limits: Along spike, vaccine-associated CD4 TCRs were found throughout, with dominance at 160-218 and 743-854.

This TCR was sampled from an adult in good health. This material consisted of peripheral blood, taken on day 0 of AZD1222 vaccination.

CDR3 DNA: TGTGCCACCAGCAGAGGACTGGTTTCTAGCACAGATACGCAGTATTTT. Its translation: CATSRGLVSSTDTQYF. The genes are TRBV15 and TRBJ2-3; D is undetermined. Germline V gene sequence: CDR1 LNHNV, CDR2 YYDKDF (reference sequence). CDR3 length equals 16 residues. Trimming shortened V by 1 base and J by 0 bases, and 11 bases separated the two germline ends. The full variable domain, its missing parts supplied by reference TRBV15 and TRBJ2-3, is DAMVIQNPRYQVTQFGKPVTLSCSQTLNHNVMYWYQQKSSQAPKLLFHYYDKDFNNEADTPDNFQSRRPNTSFCFLDIRSPGLGDTAMYLCATSRGLVSSTDTQYFGPGTRLTVL.